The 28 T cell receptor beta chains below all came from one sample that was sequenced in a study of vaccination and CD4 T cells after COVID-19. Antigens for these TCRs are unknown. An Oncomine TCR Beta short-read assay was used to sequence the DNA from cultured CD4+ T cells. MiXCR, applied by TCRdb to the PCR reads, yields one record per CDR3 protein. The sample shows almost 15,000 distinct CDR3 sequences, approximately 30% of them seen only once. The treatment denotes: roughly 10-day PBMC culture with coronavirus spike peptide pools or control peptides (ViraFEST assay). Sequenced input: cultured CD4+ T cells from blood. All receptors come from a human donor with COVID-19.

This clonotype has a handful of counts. The CDR3 DNA follows: TGTGCCAGCAGCCGGACAGCCACAGATACGCAGTATTTT. Translation gives CASSRTATDTQYF. The chain employs TRBV11-3 and TRBJ2-3; a possible D gene is TRBD1 (6 bases). The CDR3 extends over 13 amino acids. CDR1 is SGHNT and CDR2 is YENEEA in the germline V gene. Trimming stripped 5 bases from V and 2 bases from J, with 8 bases between.

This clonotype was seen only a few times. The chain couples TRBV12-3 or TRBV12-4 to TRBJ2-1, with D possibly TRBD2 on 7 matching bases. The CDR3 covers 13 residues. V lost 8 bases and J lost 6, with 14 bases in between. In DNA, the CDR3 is TGTGCCAGCTCAGGCGGGGGCCTCAATGAGCAGTTCTTC. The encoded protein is CASSGGGLNEQFF.

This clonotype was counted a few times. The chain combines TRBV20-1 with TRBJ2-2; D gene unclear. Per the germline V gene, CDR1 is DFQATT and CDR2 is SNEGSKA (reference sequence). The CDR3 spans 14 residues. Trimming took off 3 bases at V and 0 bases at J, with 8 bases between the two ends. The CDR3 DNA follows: TGCAGTGCTAGCGGCACATCGAACACCGGGGAGCTGTTTTTT. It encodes CSASGTSNTGELFF.

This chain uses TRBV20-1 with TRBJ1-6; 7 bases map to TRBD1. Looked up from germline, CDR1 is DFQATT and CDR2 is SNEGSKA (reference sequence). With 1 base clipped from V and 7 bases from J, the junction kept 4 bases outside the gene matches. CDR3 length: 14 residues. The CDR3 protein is CSARGQGENSPLHF. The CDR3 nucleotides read TGCAGTGCTAGAGGACAGGGCGAGAATTCACCCCTCCACTTT.

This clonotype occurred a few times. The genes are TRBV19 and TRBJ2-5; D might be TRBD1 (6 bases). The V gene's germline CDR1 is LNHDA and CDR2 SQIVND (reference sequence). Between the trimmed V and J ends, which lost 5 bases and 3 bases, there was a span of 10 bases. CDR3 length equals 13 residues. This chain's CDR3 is CASSWSGEETQYF. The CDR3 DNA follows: TGTGCCAGTAGTTGGTCAGGGGAAGAGACCCAGTACTTC.

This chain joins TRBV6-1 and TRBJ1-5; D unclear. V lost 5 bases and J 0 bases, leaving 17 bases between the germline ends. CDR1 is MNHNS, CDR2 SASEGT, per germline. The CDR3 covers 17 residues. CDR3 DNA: TGTGCCAGCAGTCCCGACGGGTCGCCATATAGCAATCAGCCCCAGCATTTT. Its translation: CASSPDGSPYSNQPQHF.

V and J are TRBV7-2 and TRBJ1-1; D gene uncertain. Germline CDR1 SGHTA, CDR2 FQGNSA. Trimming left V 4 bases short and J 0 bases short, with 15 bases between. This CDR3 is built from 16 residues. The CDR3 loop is CASSSHPPRLNTEAFF. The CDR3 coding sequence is TGTGCCAGCAGCTCCCACCCGCCGAGACTGAACACTGAAGCTTTCTTT.

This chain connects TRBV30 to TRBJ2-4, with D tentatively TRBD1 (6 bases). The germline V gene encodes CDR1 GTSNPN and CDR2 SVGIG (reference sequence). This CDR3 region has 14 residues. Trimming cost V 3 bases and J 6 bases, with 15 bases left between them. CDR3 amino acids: CAWRTQGSTNIQYF. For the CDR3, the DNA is TGTGCCTGGAGGACACAGGGTTCGACAAACATTCAGTACTTC.

The CDR3 DNA follows: TGTGCCAGTAGTACCCTCCGAGGACAAACGACGGAAAAACTGTTTTTT. Protein product: CASSTLRGQTTEKLFF. This sequence joins TRBV19 and TRBJ1-4, with TRBD1 as a possible D gene (5 bases). The V gene's germline CDR1 is LNHDA and CDR2 SQIVND (reference sequence). The CDR3 runs 16 residues. Trimming cost V 4 bases and J 8 bases, with 20 bases left between them.

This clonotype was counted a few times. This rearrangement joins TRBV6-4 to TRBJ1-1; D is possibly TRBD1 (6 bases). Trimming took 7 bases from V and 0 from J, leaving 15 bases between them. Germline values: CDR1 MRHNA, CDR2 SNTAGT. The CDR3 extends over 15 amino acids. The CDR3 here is CASNISEGVNTEAFF. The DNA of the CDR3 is TGTGCCAGCAACATATCGGAGGGGGTGAACACTGAAGCTTTCTTT.

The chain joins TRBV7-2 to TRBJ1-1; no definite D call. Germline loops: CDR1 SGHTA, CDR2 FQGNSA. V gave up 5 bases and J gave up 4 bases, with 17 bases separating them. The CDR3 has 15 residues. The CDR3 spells CASSPQIGRSTEAFF. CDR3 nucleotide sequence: TGTGCCAGCAGCCCGCAGATTGGAAGGAGCACTGAAGCTTTCTTT.

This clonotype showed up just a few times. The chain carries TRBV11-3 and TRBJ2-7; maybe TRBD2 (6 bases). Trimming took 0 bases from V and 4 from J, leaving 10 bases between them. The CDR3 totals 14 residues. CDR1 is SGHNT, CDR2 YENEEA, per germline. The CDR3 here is CASSLEAGGYEQYF. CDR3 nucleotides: TGTGCCAGCAGCTTAGAAGCGGGTGGGTACGAGCAGTACTTC.

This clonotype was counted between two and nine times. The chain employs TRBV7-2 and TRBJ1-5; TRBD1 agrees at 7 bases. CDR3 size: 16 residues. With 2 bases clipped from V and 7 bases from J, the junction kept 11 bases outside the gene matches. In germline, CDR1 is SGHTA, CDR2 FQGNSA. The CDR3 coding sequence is TGTGCCAGCAGCTTAAGGCAGGGGGATCTTGGACAGCCCCAGCATTTT. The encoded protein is CASSLRQGDLGQPQHF.

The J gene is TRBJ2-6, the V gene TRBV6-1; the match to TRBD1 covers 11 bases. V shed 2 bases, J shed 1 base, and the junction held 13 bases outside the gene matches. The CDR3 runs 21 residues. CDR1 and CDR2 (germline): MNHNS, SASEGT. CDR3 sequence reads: CASSENWPGQGGSSGANVLTF. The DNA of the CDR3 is TGTGCCAGCAGTGAAAACTGGCCGGGACAGGGGGGATCTTCTGGGGCCAACGTCCTGACTTTC.

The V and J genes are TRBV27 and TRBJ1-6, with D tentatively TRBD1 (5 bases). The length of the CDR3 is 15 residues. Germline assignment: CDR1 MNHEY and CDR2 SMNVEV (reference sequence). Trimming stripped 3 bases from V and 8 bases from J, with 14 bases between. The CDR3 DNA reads TGTGCCAGCAGTTTCCGGGGACTTGTTCATTCACCCCTCCACTTT. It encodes CASSFRGLVHSPLHF.

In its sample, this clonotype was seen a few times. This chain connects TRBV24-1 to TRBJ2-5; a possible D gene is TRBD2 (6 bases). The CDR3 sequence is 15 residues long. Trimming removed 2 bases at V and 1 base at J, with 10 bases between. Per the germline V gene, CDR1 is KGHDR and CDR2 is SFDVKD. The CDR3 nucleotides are TGTGCCACCAGTGATTCTCAGCGGGCCCAAGAGACCCAGTACTTC. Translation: CATSDSQRAQETQYF.

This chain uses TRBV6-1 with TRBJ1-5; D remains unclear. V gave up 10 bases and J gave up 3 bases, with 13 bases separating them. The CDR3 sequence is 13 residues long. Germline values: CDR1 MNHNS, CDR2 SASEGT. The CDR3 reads CATQSPLNQPQHF. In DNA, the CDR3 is TGTGCCACCCAATCACCTCTCAATCAGCCCCAGCATTTT.

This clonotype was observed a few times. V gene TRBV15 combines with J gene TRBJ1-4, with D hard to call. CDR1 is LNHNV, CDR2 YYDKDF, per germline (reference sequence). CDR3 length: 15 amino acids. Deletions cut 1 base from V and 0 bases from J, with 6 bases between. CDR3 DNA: TGTGCCACCAGCAGAGGGGCTGCAACTAATGAAAAACTGTTTTTT. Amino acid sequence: CATSRGAATNEKLFF. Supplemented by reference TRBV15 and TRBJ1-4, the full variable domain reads DAMVIQNPRYQVTQFGKPVTLSCSQTLNHNVMYWYQQKSSQAPKLLFHYYDKDFNNEADTPDNFQSRRPNTSFCFLDIRSPGLGDTAMYLCATSRGAATNEKLFFGSGTQLSVL.

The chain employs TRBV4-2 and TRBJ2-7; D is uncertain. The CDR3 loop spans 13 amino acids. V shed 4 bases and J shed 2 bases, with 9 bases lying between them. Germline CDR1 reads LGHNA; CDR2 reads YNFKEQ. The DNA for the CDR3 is TGTGCCAGCAGCCCCGTAGATCCCTACGAGCAGTACTTC. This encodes CASSPVDPYEQYF.

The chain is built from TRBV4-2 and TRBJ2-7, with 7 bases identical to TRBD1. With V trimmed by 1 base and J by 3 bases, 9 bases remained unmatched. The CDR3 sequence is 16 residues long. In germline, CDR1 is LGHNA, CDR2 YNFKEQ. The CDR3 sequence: CASSQAGQDGGYEQYF. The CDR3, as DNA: TGTGCCAGCAGCCAAGCAGGACAGGACGGCGGCTACGAGCAGTACTTC.

The CDR3 loop reads CASLKGGSYEQYF. For the CDR3, the DNA is TGTGCCAGTTTAAAGGGGGGTTCCTACGAGCAGTACTTC. This chain connects TRBV19 to TRBJ2-7, with D perhaps TRBD1 or TRBD2 (6 bases each). The CDR3 is 13 amino acids. CDR1 LNHDA and CDR2 SQIVND come from the germline V gene (reference sequence). The V end lost 8 bases, the J end lost 1 base, and 12 bases lay between the germline ends.

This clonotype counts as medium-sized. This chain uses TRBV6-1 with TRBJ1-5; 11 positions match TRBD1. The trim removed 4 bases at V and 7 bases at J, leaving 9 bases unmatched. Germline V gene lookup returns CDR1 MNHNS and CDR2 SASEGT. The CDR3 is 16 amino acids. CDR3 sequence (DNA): TGTGCCAGCAGTGGAAAAGGACAGGGGGCTTTACAGCCCCAGCATTTT. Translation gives CASSGKGQGALQPQHF.

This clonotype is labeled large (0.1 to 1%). As DNA, the CDR3 is TGTGCCAGCAGGACGCCCACAGGGGGCGAAGGATCTGAAGCTTTCTTT. This sequence encodes CASRTPTGGEGSEAFF. The chain is built from TRBV6-1 and TRBJ1-1; 9 bases match TRBD1. CDR3 length: 16 amino acids. The trim removed 6 bases at V and 6 bases at J, leaving 14 bases unmatched. The germline V gene has CDR1 MNHNS and CDR2 SASEGT.

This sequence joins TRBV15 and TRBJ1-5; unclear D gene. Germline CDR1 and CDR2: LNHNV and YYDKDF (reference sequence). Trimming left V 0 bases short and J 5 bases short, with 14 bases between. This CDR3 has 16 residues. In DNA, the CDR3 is TGTGCCACCAGCAGAGACGCCAAAGGAAGGGATCAGCCCCAGCATTTT. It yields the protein CATSRDAKGRDQPQHF.

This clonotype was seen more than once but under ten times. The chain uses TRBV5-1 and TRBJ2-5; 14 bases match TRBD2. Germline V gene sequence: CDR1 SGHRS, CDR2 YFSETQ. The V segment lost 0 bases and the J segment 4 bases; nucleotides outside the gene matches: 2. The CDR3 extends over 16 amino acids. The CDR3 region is CASSLVGTSGGETQYF. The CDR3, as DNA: TGCGCCAGCAGCTTGGTAGGGACTAGCGGGGGAGAGACCCAGTACTTC.

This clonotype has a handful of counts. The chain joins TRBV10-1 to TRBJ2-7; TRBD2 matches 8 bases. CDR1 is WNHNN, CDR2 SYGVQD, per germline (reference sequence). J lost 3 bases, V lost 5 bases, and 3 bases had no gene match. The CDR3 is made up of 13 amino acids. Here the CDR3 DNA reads TGCGCCAGCAGTCGCGGGGGGAACTACGAGCAGTACTTC. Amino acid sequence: CASSRGGNYEQYF.

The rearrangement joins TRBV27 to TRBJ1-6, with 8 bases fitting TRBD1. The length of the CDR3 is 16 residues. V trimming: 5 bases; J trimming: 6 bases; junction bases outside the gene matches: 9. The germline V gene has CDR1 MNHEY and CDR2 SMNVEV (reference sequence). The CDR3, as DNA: TGTGCCAGCAGTCTACCTCAAACAGGGGGTAATTCACCCCTCCACTTT. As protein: CASSLPQTGGNSPLHF.

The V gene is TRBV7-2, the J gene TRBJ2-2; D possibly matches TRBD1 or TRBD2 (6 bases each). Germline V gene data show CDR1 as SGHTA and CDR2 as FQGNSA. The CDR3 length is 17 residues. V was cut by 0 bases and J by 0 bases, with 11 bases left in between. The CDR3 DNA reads TGTGCCAGCAGCTTAGCCCGTCGGGGGCCGAACACCGGGGAGCTGTTTTTT. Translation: CASSLARRGPNTGELFF.